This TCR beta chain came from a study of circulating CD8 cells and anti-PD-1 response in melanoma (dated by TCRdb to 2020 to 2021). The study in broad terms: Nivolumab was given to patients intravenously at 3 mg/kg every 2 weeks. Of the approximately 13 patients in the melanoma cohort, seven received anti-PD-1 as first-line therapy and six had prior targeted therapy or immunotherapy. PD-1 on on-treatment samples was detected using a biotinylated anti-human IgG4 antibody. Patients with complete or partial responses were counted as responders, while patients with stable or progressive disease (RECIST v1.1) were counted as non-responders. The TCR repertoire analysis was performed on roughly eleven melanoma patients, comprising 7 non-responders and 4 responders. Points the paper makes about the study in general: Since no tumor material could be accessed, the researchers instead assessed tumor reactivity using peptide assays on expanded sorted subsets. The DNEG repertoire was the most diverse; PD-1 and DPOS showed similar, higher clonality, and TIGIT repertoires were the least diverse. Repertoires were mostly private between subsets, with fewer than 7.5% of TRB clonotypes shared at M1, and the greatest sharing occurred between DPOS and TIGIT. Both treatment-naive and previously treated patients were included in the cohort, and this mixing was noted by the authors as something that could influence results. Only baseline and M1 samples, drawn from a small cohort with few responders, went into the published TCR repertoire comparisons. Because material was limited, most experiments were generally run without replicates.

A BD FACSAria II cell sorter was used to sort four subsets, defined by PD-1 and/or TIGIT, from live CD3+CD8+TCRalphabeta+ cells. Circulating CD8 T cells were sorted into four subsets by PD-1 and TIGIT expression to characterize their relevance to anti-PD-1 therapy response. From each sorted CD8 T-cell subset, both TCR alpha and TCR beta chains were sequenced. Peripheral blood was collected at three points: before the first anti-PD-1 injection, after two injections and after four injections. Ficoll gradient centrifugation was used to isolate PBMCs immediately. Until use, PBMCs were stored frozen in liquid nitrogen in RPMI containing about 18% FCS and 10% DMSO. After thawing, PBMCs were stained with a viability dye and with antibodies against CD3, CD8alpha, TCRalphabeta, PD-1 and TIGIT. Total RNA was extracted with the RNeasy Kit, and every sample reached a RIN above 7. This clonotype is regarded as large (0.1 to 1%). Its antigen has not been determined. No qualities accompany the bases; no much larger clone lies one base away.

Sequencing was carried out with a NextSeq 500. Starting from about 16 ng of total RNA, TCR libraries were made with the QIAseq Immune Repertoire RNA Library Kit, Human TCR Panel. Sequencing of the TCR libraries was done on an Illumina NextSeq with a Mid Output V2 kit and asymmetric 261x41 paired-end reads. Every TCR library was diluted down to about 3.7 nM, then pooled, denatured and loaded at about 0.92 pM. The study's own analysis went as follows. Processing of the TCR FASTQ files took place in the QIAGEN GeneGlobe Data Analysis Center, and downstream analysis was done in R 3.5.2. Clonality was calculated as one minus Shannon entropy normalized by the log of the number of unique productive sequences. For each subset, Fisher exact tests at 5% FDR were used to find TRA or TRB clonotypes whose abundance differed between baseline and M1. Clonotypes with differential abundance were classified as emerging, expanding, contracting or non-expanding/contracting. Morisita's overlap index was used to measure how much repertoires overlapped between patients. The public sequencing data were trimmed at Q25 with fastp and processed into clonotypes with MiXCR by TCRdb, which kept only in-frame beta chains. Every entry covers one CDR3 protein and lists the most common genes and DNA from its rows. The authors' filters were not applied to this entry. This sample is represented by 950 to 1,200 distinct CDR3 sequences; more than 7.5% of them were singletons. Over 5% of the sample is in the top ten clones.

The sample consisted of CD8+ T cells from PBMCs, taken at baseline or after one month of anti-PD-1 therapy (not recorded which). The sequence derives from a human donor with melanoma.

The sequenced DNA: TGTGCCAGTAGTATCTGGTCGCAGAATGGCTACACCTTC. Its amino acids are CASSIWSQNGYTF. The chain is encoded by TRBV19 joined to TRBJ1-2; the D segment cannot be called with confidence. V is shortened by 3 bases, J by 6 bases, and the region joining them spans 11 bases. The germline V gene (reference sequence) yields LNHDA for CDR1 and SQIVND for CDR2. Spanning cysteine to phenylalanine, the CDR3 consists of 13 amino acids. Only the CDR3 DNA is retained, 39 bases long and in frame from the first base.